This T cell receptor (beta chain) was captured in a study of blood T cell repertoires in COVID-19. TCRdb keeps only in-frame clones here, not all; method: immunoSEQ multiplex PCR. The data hold under 200,000 clones, with approximately 83% observed a single time. Deletions cut 3 bases from V and 8 bases from J, with 16 bases between. CDR1 and CDR2 from the germline V gene are SGHAT and FQNNGV. The CDR3 spans 14 residues. The sequence derives from a human donor in a cohort sampled during active COVID-19. Material: peripheral blood. The genes are TRBV11-2 and TRBJ1-2, with D possibly matching TRBD1 (5 bases). CDR3 amino acids: CASSFNRHNGGYTF. In DNA form, the CDR3 reads TGTGCCAGCAGCTTTAACAGGCATAACGGGGGCTACACCTTC.